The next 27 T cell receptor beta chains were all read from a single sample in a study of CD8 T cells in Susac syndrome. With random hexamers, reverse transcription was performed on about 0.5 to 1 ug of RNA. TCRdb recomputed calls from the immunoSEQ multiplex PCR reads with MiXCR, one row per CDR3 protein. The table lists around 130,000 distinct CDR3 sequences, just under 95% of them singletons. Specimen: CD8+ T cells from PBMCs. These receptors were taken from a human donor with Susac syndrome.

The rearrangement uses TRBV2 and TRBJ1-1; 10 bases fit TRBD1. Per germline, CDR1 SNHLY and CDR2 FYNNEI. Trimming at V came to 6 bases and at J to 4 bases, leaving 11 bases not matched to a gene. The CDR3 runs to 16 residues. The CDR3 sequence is CASRPGKWTGGTEAFF. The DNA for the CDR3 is TGTGCCAGCAGGCCTGGCAAATGGACAGGGGGCACTGAAGCTTTCTTT. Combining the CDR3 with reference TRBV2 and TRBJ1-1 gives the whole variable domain EPEVTQTPSHQVTQMGQEVILRCVPISNHLYFYWYRQILGQKVEFLVSFYNNEISEKSEIFDDQFSVERPDGSNFTLKIRSTKLEDSAMYFCASRPGKWTGGTEAFFGQGTRLTVV.

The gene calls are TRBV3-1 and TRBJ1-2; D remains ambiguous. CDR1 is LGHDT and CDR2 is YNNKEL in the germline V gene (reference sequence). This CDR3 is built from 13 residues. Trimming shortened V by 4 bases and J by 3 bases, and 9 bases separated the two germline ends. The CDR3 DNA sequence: TGTGCCAGCAGCCCAAGAAACTACTATGGCTACACCTTC. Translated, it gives CASSPRNYYGYTF. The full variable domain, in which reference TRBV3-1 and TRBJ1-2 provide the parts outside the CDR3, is DTAVSQTPKYLVTQMGNDKSIKCEQNLGHDTMYWYKQDSKKFLKIMFSYNNKELIINETVPNRFSPKSPDKAHLNLHINSLELGDSAVYFCASSPRNYYGYTFGSGTRLTVV.

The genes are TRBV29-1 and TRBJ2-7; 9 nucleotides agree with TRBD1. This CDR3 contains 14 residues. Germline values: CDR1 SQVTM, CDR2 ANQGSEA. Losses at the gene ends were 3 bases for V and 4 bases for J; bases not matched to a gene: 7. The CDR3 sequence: CSVDAGQGRYEQYF. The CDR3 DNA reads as TGCAGCGTTGATGCGGGACAGGGCCGGTACGAGCAGTACTTC.

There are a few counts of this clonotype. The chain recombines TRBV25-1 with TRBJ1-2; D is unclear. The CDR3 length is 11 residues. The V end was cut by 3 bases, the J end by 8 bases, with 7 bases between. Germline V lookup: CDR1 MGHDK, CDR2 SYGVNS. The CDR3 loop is CASSEGGGYTF. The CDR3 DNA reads TGTGCCAGCAGTGAGGGAGGCGGCTACACCTTC.

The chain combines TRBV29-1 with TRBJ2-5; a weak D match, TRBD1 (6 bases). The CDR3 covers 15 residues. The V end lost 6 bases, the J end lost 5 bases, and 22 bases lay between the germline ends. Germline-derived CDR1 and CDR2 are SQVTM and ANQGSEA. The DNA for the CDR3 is TGCAGCGTGTACCTGCCAGGGGCCGTCGCGGAGACCCAGTACTTC. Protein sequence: CSVYLPGAVAETQYF.

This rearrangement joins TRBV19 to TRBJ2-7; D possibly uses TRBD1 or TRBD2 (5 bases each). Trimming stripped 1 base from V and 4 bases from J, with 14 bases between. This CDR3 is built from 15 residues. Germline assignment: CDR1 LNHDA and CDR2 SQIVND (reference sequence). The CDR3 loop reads CASSIGNGAIYEQYF. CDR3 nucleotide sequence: TGTGCCAGTAGTATAGGTAACGGGGCGATTTACGAGCAGTACTTC.

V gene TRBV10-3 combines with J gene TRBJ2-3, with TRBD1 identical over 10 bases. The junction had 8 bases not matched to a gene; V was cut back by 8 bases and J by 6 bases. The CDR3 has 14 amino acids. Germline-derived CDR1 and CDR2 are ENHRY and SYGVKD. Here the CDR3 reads CAIARDRGIDTQYF. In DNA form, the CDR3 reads TGTGCCATCGCCCGGGACAGGGGAATTGATACGCAGTATTTT.

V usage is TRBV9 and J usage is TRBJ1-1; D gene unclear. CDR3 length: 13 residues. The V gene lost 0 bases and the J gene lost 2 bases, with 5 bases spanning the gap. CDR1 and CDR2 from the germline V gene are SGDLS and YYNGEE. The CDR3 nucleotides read TGTGCCAGCAGCGTAGAGGATAACACTGAAGCTTTCTTT. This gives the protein CASSVEDNTEAFF.

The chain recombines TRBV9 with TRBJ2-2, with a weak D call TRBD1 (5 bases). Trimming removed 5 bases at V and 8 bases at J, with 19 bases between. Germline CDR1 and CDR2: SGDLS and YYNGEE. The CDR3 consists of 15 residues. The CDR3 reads CASSVTTEPRGELFF. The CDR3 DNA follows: TGTGCCAGCAGTGTTACGACAGAGCCTAGAGGGGAGCTGTTTTTT. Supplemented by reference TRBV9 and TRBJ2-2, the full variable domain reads DSGVTQTPKHLITATGQRVTLRCSPRSGDLSVYWYQQSLDQGLQFLIQYYNGEERAKGNILERFSAQQFPDLHSELNLSSLELGDSALYFCASSVTTEPRGELFFGEGSRLTVL.

CDR3: CASSLAVGGYGYTF. CDR3 DNA sequence: TGTGCCAGCAGCTTAGCGGTAGGGGGCTATGGCTACACCTTC. The chain links TRBV7-9 to TRBJ1-2; D is possibly TRBD1 (6 bases). The V gene lost 0 bases and the J gene lost 4 bases, with 9 bases spanning the gap. The germline V gene encodes CDR1 SEHNR and CDR2 FQNEAQ (reference sequence). The CDR3 is 14 amino acids.

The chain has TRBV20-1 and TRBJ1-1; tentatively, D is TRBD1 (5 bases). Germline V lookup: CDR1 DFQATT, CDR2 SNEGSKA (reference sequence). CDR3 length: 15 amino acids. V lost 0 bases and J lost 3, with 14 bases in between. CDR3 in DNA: TGCAGTGCTAGAGATGGGAACGGAGGGGACACTGAAGCTTTCTTT. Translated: CSARDGNGGDTEAFF.

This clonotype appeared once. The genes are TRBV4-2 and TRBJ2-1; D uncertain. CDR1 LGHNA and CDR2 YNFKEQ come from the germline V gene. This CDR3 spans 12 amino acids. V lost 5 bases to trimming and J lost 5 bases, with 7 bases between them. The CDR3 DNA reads TGTGCCAGCAGCTCCCCCGACAATGAGCAGTTCTTC. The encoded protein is CASSSPDNEQFF.

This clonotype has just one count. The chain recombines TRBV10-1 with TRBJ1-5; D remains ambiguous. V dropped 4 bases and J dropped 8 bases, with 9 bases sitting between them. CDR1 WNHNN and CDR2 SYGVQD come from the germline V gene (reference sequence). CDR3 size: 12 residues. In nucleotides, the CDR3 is TGCGCCAGCAGTGCGCAGGTTGAGCCCCAGCATTTT. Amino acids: CASSAQVEPQHF.

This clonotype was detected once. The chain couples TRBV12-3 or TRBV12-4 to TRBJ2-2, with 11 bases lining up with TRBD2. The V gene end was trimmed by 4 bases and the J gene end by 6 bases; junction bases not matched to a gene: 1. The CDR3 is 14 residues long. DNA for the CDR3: TGTGCCAGCAGTTGGACTAGCGGGTCCGGGGAGCTGTTTTTT. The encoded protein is CASSWTSGSGELFF.

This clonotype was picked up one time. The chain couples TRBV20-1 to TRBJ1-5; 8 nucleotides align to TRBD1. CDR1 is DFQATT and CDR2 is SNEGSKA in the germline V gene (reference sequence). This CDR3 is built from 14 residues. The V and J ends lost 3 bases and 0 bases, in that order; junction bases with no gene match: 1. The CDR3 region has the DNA TGCAGTGCTAGGGGGACAGGTAGCAATCAGCCCCAGCATTTT. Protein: CSARGTGSNQPQHF.

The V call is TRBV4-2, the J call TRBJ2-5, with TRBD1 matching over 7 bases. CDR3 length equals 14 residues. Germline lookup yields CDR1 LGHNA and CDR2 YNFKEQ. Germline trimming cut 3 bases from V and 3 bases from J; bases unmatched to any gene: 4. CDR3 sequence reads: CASSHLTGEETQYF. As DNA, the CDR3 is TGTGCCAGCAGCCATCTCACAGGGGAAGAGACCCAGTACTTC.

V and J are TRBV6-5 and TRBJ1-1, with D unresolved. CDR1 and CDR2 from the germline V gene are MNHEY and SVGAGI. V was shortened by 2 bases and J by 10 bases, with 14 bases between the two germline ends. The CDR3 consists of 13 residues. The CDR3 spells CASSYNDEDVAFF. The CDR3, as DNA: TGTGCCAGCAGTTACAACGATGAGGACGTAGCTTTCTTT.

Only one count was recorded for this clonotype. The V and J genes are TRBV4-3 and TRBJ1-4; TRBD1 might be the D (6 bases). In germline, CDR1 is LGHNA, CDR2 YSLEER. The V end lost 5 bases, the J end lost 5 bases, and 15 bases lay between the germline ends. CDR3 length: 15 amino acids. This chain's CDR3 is CASSVWGGGNEKLFF. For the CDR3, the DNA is TGCGCCAGCAGCGTTTGGGGGGGCGGGAATGAAAAACTGTTTTTT.

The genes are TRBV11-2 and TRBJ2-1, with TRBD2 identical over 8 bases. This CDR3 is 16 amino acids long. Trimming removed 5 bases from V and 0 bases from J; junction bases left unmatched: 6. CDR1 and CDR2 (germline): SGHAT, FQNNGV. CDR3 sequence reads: CASSLLAGSSYNEQFF. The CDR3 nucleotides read TGTGCCAGCAGCCTATTAGCGGGGAGCTCCTACAATGAGCAGTTCTTC.

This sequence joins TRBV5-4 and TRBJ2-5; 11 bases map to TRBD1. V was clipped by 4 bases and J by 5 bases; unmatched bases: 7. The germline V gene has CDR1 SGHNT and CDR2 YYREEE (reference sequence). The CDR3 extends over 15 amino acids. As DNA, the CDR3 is TGTGCCAGCAGCAGCGGGACAGGGGGGAGGGAGACCCAGTACTTC. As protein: CASSSGTGGRETQYF.

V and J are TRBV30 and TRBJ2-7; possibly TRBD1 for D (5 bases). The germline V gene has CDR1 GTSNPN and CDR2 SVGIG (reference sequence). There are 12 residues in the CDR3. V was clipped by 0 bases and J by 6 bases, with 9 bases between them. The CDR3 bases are TGTGCCTGGAGTGTGTCAGGGATCGAGCAGTACTTC. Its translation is CAWSVSGIEQYF.

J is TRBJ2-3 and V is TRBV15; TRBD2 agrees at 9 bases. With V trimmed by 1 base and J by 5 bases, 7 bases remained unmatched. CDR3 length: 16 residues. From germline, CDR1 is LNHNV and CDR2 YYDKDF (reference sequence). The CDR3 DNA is TGTGCCACCAGCAGAGTCGCGGGGGGGCCGGAAGATACGCAGTATTTT. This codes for CATSRVAGGPEDTQYF.

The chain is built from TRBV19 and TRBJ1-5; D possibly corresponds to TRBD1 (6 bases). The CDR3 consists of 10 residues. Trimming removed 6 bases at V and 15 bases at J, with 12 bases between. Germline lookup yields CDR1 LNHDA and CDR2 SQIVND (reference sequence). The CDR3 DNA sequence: TGTGCCAGTAGAGGACAGTTTCTGCATTTT. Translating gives CASRGQFLHF.

CDR3 sequence reads: CASSVWGGNTEAFF. The DNA for the CDR3 is TGTGCCAGCAGCGTGTGGGGGGGGAACACTGAAGCTTTCTTT. V is TRBV9 and J is TRBJ1-1; D possibly corresponds to TRBD1 (5 bases). Germline V CDR1 and CDR2: SGDLS, YYNGEE. The CDR3 runs 14 residues. V lost 2 bases and J lost 1, with 9 bases in between.

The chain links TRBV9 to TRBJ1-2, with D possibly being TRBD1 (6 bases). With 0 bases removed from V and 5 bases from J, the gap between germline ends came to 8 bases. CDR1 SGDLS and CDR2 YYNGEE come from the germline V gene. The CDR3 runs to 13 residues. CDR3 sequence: CASSVGTEYGYTF. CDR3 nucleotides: TGTGCCAGCAGCGTAGGGACAGAATATGGCTACACCTTC. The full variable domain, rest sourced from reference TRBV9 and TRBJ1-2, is DSGVTQTPKHLITATGQRVTLRCSPRSGDLSVYWYQQSLDQGLQFLIQYYNGEERAKGNILERFSAQQFPDLHSELNLSSLELGDSALYFCASSVGTEYGYTFGSGTRLTVV.

CDR3 in DNA: TGTGCCAGCAGCTTGGCCTGGGGAGCCTCCTACAATGAGCAGTTCTTC. Its translation: CASSLAWGASYNEQFF. The chain carries TRBV5-4 and TRBJ2-1, with D tentatively TRBD2 (5 bases). The CDR3 consists of 16 residues. V lost 0 bases and J lost 0, with 10 bases in between. CDR1 is SGHNT, CDR2 YYREEE, per germline (reference sequence).

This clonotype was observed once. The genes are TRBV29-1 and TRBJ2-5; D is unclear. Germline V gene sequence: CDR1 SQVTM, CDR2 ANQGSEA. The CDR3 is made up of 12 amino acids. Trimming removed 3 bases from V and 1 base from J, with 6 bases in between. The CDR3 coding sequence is TGCAGCGTTGACATCTTCCAAGAGACCCAGTACTTC. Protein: CSVDIFQETQYF.